Shown below are 6 T cell receptor beta chains from a single sample sequenced in a study of response to subunit inactivated influenza vaccine. TCRdb re-derived calls from the RT-PCR reads in MiXCR, one entry per CDR3 protein. The data show fewer than 700,000 distinct CDR3 sequences, with approximately 13% seen just once and about an eighth held by the top ten. The material was PBMCs from blood, obtained roughly 46 days after vaccination. The receptors were gathered from a man in his fifties who received an inactivated influenza vaccine.

The chain uses TRBV3-1 and TRBJ2-1; maybe TRBD2 (6 bases). Trimming left V 4 bases short and J 8 bases short, with 18 bases between. This CDR3 is 15 amino acids long. From germline, CDR1 is LGHDT and CDR2 YNNKEL (reference sequence). CDR3 residues: CASSLVATREDEQFF. The CDR3 coding sequence is TGTGCCAGCAGCCTTGTAGCGACTAGGGAGGATGAGCAGTTCTTC.

This clonotype was observed a handful of times. The chain links TRBV5-5 to TRBJ2-1; TRBD2 matches at 11 bases. Looked up from germline, CDR1 is SGHKS and CDR2 is YYEKEE (reference sequence). V was pared by 0 bases and J by 4 bases, with 3 bases of the junction left unmatched. CDR3 length: 16 residues. The CDR3 region is CASSLAIAGGYNEQFF. The CDR3 DNA reads TGTGCCAGCAGCTTGGCAATAGCGGGGGGGTACAATGAGCAGTTCTTC.

This chain links TRBV12-3 or TRBV12-4 with TRBJ1-2; D unclear. CDR3 length: 13 amino acids. Trimming shortened V by 9 bases and J by 2 bases, and 13 bases separated the two germline ends. The CDR3 sequence is CASSPAGNYGYTF. The CDR3 DNA reads as TGTGCCAGTTCTCCTGCGGGAAACTATGGCTACACCTTC.

The rearrangement links TRBV7-8 to TRBJ2-1; D is uncertain. Germline V gives CDR1 SGHVS, CDR2 FQNEAQ. The V and J ends lost 1 base and 12 bases respectively, with 19 bases between them. CDR3 length: 15 residues. The CDR3 DNA is TGTGCCAGCAGCTTAGTTATTATGTTCCCAGAGCGGCAGTTCTTC. Its translation is CASSLVIMFPERQFF.

This clonotype came up a few times. The chain has TRBV9 and TRBJ1-1; 7 bases align to TRBD1. The germline CDR1 and CDR2 sequences are SGDLS and YYNGEE. The V and J ends lost 4 bases and 4 bases, in that order; junction bases with no gene match: 10. The CDR3 contains 15 residues. CDR3 amino acids: CASSQGGGRGTEAFF. For the CDR3, the DNA is TGTGCCAGCAGCCAGGGAGGGGGCCGAGGCACTGAAGCTTTCTTT.

The J gene is TRBJ2-1, the V gene TRBV20-1; D is unclear. The CDR3 contains 14 residues. V lost 1 base, J lost 0 bases, and 7 bases lay in between. Germline CDR1 is DFQATT and CDR2 is SNEGSKA (reference sequence). The CDR3 here is CSARAGVSYNEQFF. CDR3 nucleotide sequence: TGCAGTGCTAGAGCGGGTGTCTCCTACAATGAGCAGTTCTTC.